The rows below give T cell receptor beta chains drawn from one sample of a study of shared clonotypes between healthy human individuals. Profiled with immunoSEQ multiplex PCR; TCRdb holds only in-frame clones, not every one. The data hold some 530,000 clones, with roughly 80% observed a single time. The sequenced sample was PBMCs. Receptors originate from a woman in her 40s in good health. Some clones in this sample may be carry-over from other donors' samples. Both conserved end residues are part of each CDR3. Each record gives: D gene, J gene, V gene, clone size, CDR3 protein, CDR3 DNA. D genes are given only for firm matches. The size of a clone is reported for some rows only, either as once, few or many, or as a class for expanded clones.

>NA|TRBJ1-2|TRBV5-1|once
CASSFLTGPHYGYTF
TGCGCCAGCAGCTTCCTGACCGGGCCCCACTATGGCTACACCTTC
>TRBD2|TRBJ2-7|TRBV7-3|NA
CASSSGLAGEQYF
TGTGCCAGCAGCTCGGGACTAGCGGGAGAGCAGTACTTC
>NA|TRBJ1-5|TRBV28|NA
CASSLNPSGGQPQHF
TGTGCCAGCAGTCTGAACCCTTCGGGTGGGCAGCCCCAGCATTTT
>NA|TRBJ2-3|TRBV5-4|NA
CASSLGGVSKDTQYF
TGTGCCAGCAGCTTGGGTGGGGTGTCAAAAGATACGCAGTATTTT
>NA|TRBJ2-5|TRBV28|NA
CASTPSRGRETQYF
TGTGCCAGCACCCCTAGTCGGGGACGAGAGACCCAGTACTTC
>NA|TRBJ2-1|TRBV7-2|NA
CASSLEVAISEQFF
TGTGCCAGCAGCTTAGAAGTGGCGATTAGTGAGCAGTTCTTC
>NA|TRBJ1-4|TRBV15|NA
CATSRDGASVNEKLFF
TGTGCCACCAGCAGAGATGGGGCTTCGGTGAATGAAAAACTGTTTTTT
>TRBD2|TRBJ2-7|TRBV5-1|NA
CASSISGLSYEQYF
TGCGCCAGCAGCATTAGCGGGCTCTCCTACGAGCAGTACTTC
>NA|TRBJ1-3|TRBV28|NA
CASSLESYRSGNTIYF
TGTGCCAGCAGTTTAGAGTCCTACCGAAGTGGAAACACCATATATTTT
>TRBD2|TRBJ2-7|TRBV5-1|NA
CASSLSGNSYEQYF
TGCGCCAGCAGCCTAAGCGGGAACTCCTACGAGCAGTACTTC
>NA|TRBJ1-5|TRBV19|NA
CASSIVGFNQPQHF
TGTGCCAGTAGTATAGTTGGCTTCAATCAGCCCCAGCATTTT
>TRBD2|TRBJ2-2|TRBV7-6|NA
CASSLGGRPSTGELFF
TGTGCCAGCAGCTTAGGCGGGAGGCCCTCCACCGGGGAGCTGTTTTTT
>TRBD2|TRBJ2-1|TRBV28|NA
CATGRLAEINEQFF
TGTGCCACGGGGCGTCTAGCGGAAATCAATGAGCAGTTCTTC
>NA|TRBJ1-1|TRBV10-3|NA
CAISEYQDSEAFF
TGTGCCATCAGTGAGTATCAGGACTCTGAAGCTTTCTTT
>TRBD2|TRBJ2-7|TRBV6-5|NA
CASTRAGGPYEQYF
TGTGCCAGCACTCGAGCGGGAGGGCCGTACGAGCAGTACTTC
>TRBD2|TRBJ2-1|TRBV4-1|NA
CASSPGHLGVAGGSNEQFF
TGCGCCAGCAGCCCGGGCCACCTCGGGGTAGCGGGAGGGTCAAATGAGCAGTTCTTC
>NA|TRBJ2-1|TRBV5-5|NA
CASSPGRTNNEQFF
TGTGCCAGCAGCCCCGGGAGAACTAACAATGAGCAGTTCTTC
>NA|TRBJ1-2|TRBV6-1|NA
CASSVGGIYGYTF
TGTGCCAGCAGTGTCGGGGGGATCTATGGCTACACCTTC
>NA|TRBJ2-5|TRBV18|NA
CASSPPIGRELQETQYF
TGTGCCAGCTCACCACCGATCGGGCGGGAACTACAAGAGACCCAGTACTTC
>NA|TRBJ1-5|TRBV5-1|NA
CASSLDGQPQHF
TGCGCCAGCAGCTTGGACGGTCAGCCCCAGCATTTT
>NA|TRBJ1-3|TRBV5-1|once
CASSQGGGDTIYF
TGCGCCAGCAGCCAAGGCGGCGGCGACACCATATATTTT
>NA|TRBJ2-3|TRBV4-3|many
CASSQGLAKRSYF
TGCGCCAGCAGCCAAGGCCTAGCCAAACGCTCGTATTTT
>TRBD2|TRBJ2-3|TRBV4-1|NA
CASSLSGSMADTQYF
TGCGCCAGCAGCTTAAGCGGGAGTATGGCAGATACGCAGTATTTT
>TRBD1|TRBJ1-2|TRBV6-5|NA
CASSPGQGANYGYTF
TGTGCCAGCAGTCCGGGACAGGGGGCGAACTATGGCTACACCTTC
>TRBD1|TRBJ1-2|TRBV5-1|NA
CASSSRQGPYGYTF
TGCGCCAGCAGCTCGCGACAGGGGCCCTATGGCTACACCTTC
>TRBD1|TRBJ2-7|TRBV7-9|NA
CASSTDRHEQYF
TGTGCCAGCAGCACGGACAGGCACGAGCAGTACTTC
>NA|TRBJ2-5|TRBV28|NA
CASSLTRAQETQYF
TGTGCCAGCAGTTTAACGAGGGCCCAAGAGACCCAGTACTTC
>NA|TRBJ2-7|TRBV7-9|NA
CASSLSDRYSYEQYF
TGTGCCAGCAGCCTGTCTGACAGGTACTCCTACGAGCAGTACTTC
>NA|TRBJ1-2|TRBV11-2|NA
CASSLGTHNGYTF
TGTGCCAGCAGCTTAGGTACACATAATGGCTACACCTTC
>NA|TRBJ1-1|TRBV20-1|few
CSVKGVTEAFF
TGCAGTGTTAAGGGCGTCACTGAAGCTTTCTTT
>NA|TRBJ2-1|TRBV27|NA
CASSFDAGHNEQFF
TGTGCCAGCAGTTTTGATGCAGGGCACAATGAGCAGTTCTTC
>NA|TRBJ1-2|TRBV11-2|NA
CASSPPGEVYGYTF
TGTGCCAGCAGCCCCCCGGGGGAGGTCTATGGCTACACCTTC
>NA|TRBJ2-7|TRBV30|few
CAWNRQNSYEQYF
TGTGCCTGGAACCGACAAAACTCCTACGAGCAGTACTTC
>NA|TRBJ2-2|TRBV6-1|many
CASSEVQGSTGELFF
TGTGCCAGCAGTGAAGTCCAGGGCTCTACCGGGGAGCTGTTTTTT
>TRBD1|TRBJ2-1|TRBV7-2|NA
CASSLAGGGNEQFF
TGTGCCAGCAGCTTAGCAGGGGGCGGGAATGAGCAGTTCTTC
>NA|TRBJ2-2|TRBV7-3|NA
CASSLQGSFKTGELFF
TGTGCCAGCAGCTTACAGGGTAGCTTTAAGACCGGGGAGCTGTTTTTT
>TRBD1|TRBJ1-4|TRBV5-1|NA
CASSLGTGGDWTNEKLFF
TGCGCCAGCAGCTTAGGGACAGGGGGTGATTGGACTAATGAAAAACTGTTTTTT
>TRBD1|TRBJ2-7|TRBV11-2|NA
CASRYGTGGEQYF
TGTGCCAGCAGATATGGGACAGGCGGGGAGCAGTACTTC
>NA|TRBJ1-1|TRBV4-1|NA
CASSLQGGGTEAFF
TGCGCCAGCAGCCTACAGGGAGGGGGCACTGAAGCTTTCTTT
>NA|TRBJ2-4|TRBV18|NA
CASSPPVQGKNIQYF
TGTGCCAGCTCACCACCGGTCCAGGGCAAAAACATTCAGTACTTC
>NA|TRBJ2-1|TRBV7-9|NA
CASSLSVSSYNEQFF
TGTGCCAGCAGCCTTAGCGTTTCCTCCTACAATGAGCAGTTCTTC
>TRBD1|TRBJ2-2|TRBV19|NA
CASTDGRGTVGTGELFF
TGTGCCAGTACCGACGGAAGGGGGACAGTGGGCACCGGGGAGCTGTTTTTT
>NA|TRBJ2-7|TRBV19|NA
CASSMTAGYEQYF
TGTGCCAGTAGTATGACCGCGGGCTACGAGCAGTACTTC
>NA|TRBJ2-7|TRBV5-1|NA
CASSPPPREAPQGEQYF
TGCGCCAGCAGCCCGCCCCCACGGGAGGCCCCCCAGGGGGAGCAGTACTTC
>TRBD1|TRBJ1-5|TRBV5-8|NA
CASSLMGQRQPQHF
TGTGCCAGCAGCTTGATGGGACAGCGACAGCCCCAGCATTTT
>TRBD2|TRBJ2-1|TRBV11-2|few
CASSNSGTTNNEQFF
TGTGCCAGCAGCAACTCCGGGACTACCAACAATGAGCAGTTCTTC
>NA|TRBJ2-1|TRBV4-1|NA
CASSPRGDYYNEQFF
TGCGCCAGCAGCCCGAGGGGGGACTACTACAATGAGCAGTTCTTC